The 3 T cell receptor beta chains presented below share a single source sample, sequenced in a study of blood T cells in healthy people across ages. Together with a sample-barcoded 5' primer, a J-beta primer mix was included in a second PCR lasting roughly 7 to 11 cycles. TCRdb redid the calling of the 5' RACE reads with MiXCR, one entry per CDR3 protein. The table includes fewer than 800,000 distinct CDR3 sequences, approximately 49% detected once. Material for sequencing was blood. These receptor sequences come from a woman aged 55 to 70 in good health.

V is TRBV9 and J is TRBJ1-4, with a possible D match to TRBD1 (6 bases). CDR3 length: 15 amino acids. Trimming stripped 4 bases from V and 8 bases from J, with 18 bases between. CDR1 is SGDLS, CDR2 YYNGEE, per germline. CDR3 sequence (DNA): TGTGCCAGCAGCCCCCGCAGGTGGGGGGGCGAAAAACTGTTTTTT. Translation: CASSPRRWGGEKLFF. Full variable domain (outside the CDR3, taken from reference TRBV9 and TRBJ1-4): DSGVTQTPKHLITATGQRVTLRCSPRSGDLSVYWYQQSLDQGLQFLIQYYNGEERAKGNILERFSAQQFPDLHSELNLSSLELGDSALYFCASSPRRWGGEKLFFGSGTQLSVL.

This chain links TRBV5-1 with TRBJ2-3; D is unresolved. Trimming took 3 bases from V and 2 from J, leaving 10 bases between them. This CDR3 spans 14 amino acids. Germline loops: CDR1 SGHRS, CDR2 YFSETQ. The CDR3 nucleotides are TGCGCCAGCAGCTCTCAGTTACTCACAGATACGCAGTATTTT. Amino acids: CASSSQLLTDTQYF.

The chain joins TRBV18 to TRBJ2-1; no firm D call. Trimming pared 2 bases from V and 0 bases from J, leaving 8 bases between. The CDR3 consists of 15 residues. Germline assignment: CDR1 KGHSH and CDR2 LQKENI. CDR3 sequence: CASSPTYLSYNEQFF. DNA for the CDR3: TGTGCCAGCTCACCAACATACCTCTCCTACAATGAGCAGTTCTTC.